This T cell receptor beta chain was sequenced in a study of blood T cells in healthy people across ages. Only a few counts were recorded for this clonotype. What it binds is unknown. It was approximately 9 milliliters of peripheral blood that were drawn from each donor. A second about 6 to 12 cycle PCR used barcoded and J-beta primers. Tagging of each cDNA molecule was performed by a template-switch adaptor with 12 random nucleotides. TCRdb analysed the 5' RACE reads with MiXCR anew, one entry per CDR3 protein. The sample carries about 760,000 distinct CDR3 sequences, more than 50% recorded once. Points from the study as a whole: Unsorted PBMC input precluded a conclusive naive versus antigen-experienced comparison.

This TCR was recovered from a man aged 40-49 years in good health. Source material: blood.

CDR3 DNA: TGCGCCAGCAGCCGGGACCCCAACACAGATACGCAGTATTTT. Its translation is CASSRDPNTDTQYF. The rearrangement links TRBV5-1 to TRBJ2-3; TRBD1 or TRBD2 may be the D gene (5 bases each). The CDR3 contains 14 residues. The V and J ends lost 4 bases and 2 bases respectively, with 11 bases between them. Germline V gene data show CDR1 as SGHRS and CDR2 as YFSETQ. The full variable domain, rest sourced from reference TRBV5-1 and TRBJ2-3, is KAGVTQTPRYLIKTRGQQVTLSCSPISGHRSVSWYQQTPGQGLQFLFEYFSETQRNKGNFPGRFSGRQFSNSRSEMNVSTLELGDSALYLCASSRDPNTDTQYFGPGTRLTVL.